The rows below give T cell receptor beta chains drawn from one sample of a study of T cell responses to AZD1222 COVID-19 vaccine. Using immunoSEQ multiplex PCR, the repertoire was profiled, and TCRdb retains in-frame clones only, with some absent. The sample has some 170,000 clones, approximately 88% seen once; the top ten hold 1.6%. The sample consisted of peripheral blood, taken on day 0 of AZD1222 vaccination. The receptors here all came from an adult in good health. Both conserved end residues are part of each CDR3. The D gene is left open where the match is weak.

D gene: -
J gene: TRBJ1-3
V gene: TRBV11-2
CDR3 DNA: TGTGCCAGCAGCTTAGGTTATAACACCATATATTTT
CDR3 protein: CASSLGYNTIYF

D gene: -
J gene: TRBJ1-5
V gene: TRBV24-1
CDR3 DNA: TGTGCCACCAGTGATGCCGGGGGGGTGAGCAATCAGCCCCAGCATTTT
CDR3 protein: CATSDAGGVSNQPQHF

D gene: -
J gene: TRBJ1-3
V gene: TRBV2
CDR3 DNA: TGTGCCAGCAGTGAAGGGTTAAGAGGACGCGTCTCTGGAAACACCATATATTTT
CDR3 protein: CASSEGLRGRVSGNTIYF

D gene: -
J gene: TRBJ1-1
V gene: TRBV10-2
CDR3 DNA: TGCGCCAGCACCGGGGGCGCAGAGTTGGGTGAAGCTTTCTTT
CDR3 protein: CASTGGAELGEAFF

D gene: -
J gene: TRBJ2-2
V gene: TRBV9
CDR3 DNA: TGTGCCAGCAGCGCAGACGGATACACCGGGGAGCTGTTTTTT
CDR3 protein: CASSADGYTGELFF

D gene: -
J gene: TRBJ1-5
V gene: TRBV7-6
CDR3 DNA: TGTGCCAGCAGCAAAGCGGGGGCCCGCGGGCCCCAGCATTTT
CDR3 protein: CASSKAGARGPQHF

D gene: -
J gene: TRBJ1-1
V gene: TRBV2
CDR3 DNA: TGTGCCAGCCGACTGTCGGGGGCAGGGCGAACTGAAGCTTTCTTT
CDR3 protein: CASRLSGAGRTEAFF

D gene: -
J gene: TRBJ2-2
V gene: TRBV5-1
CDR3 DNA: TGCGCCAGCAGCTTGGGACAGAGTACCGCCACCGGGGAGCTGTTTTTT
CDR3 protein: CASSLGQSTATGELFF

D gene: -
J gene: TRBJ2-1
V gene: TRBV20-1
CDR3 DNA: TGCAGTGCTCGGGGCGGCGAGCAGTTCTTC
CDR3 protein: CSARGGEQFF

D gene: -
J gene: TRBJ1-6
V gene: TRBV30
CDR3 DNA: TGTGCCCTTTCATCGGGGAGGGGAAATTCACCCCTCCACTTT
CDR3 protein: CALSSGRGNSPLHF

D gene: -
J gene: TRBJ1-4
V gene: TRBV5-4
CDR3 DNA: TGTGCCAGCAGCTCCTTTGGGGCTGGTGAAAAACTGTTTTTT
CDR3 protein: CASSSFGAGEKLFF

D gene: -
J gene: TRBJ2-5
V gene: TRBV7-9
CDR3 DNA: TGTGCCAGCAGGGGGGTAGCATCACAGGATGGGGTGGAGACCCAGTACTTC
CDR3 protein: CASRGVASQDGVETQYF